The clone carrying this TCR beta chain came up many times. Its antigen is still unknown. Each CDR3 protein gets one entry after TCRdb re-called the reads with MiXCR. The table has hundreds of thousands of distinct CDR3 sequences, roughly a sixth seen once. This sample stems from a study of T cell repertoires in cytomegalovirus infection. The overall study: Indications came from public TCR beta signatures; they pointed to CMV infection and to a matching HLA type. General study points: Cumulated frequencies of public TCR beta families served to identify carriers of CMV plus the relevant HLA.

The CDR3 covers 15 residues. Germline CDR1 is SGHTA and CDR2 is FQGNSA. V was clipped by 1 base and J by 8 bases, with 12 bases between them. The sequence came from a human donor in good health (CMV status not recorded). Some clones in this sample may be carry-over from other donors' samples. This sequence joins TRBV7-2 and TRBJ1-6; D is ambiguous. The source material was PBMCs. The CDR3 sequence: CASSLVGDGDSPLHF. The CDR3 DNA reads as TGTGCCAGCAGCTTAGTCGGTGACGGGGATTCACCCCTCCACTTT. Filled out from reference TRBV7-2 and TRBJ1-6, the complete variable domain reads GAGVSQSPSNKVTEKGKDVELRCDPISGHTALYWYRQSLGQGLEFLIYFQGNSAPDKSGLPSDRFSAERTGGSVSTLTIQRTQQEDSAVYLCASSLVGDGDSPLHFGNGTRLTVT.